This TCR beta chain emerged from a study of T-cell reconstitution after alpha-beta-depleted transplantation in children. Study-wide results and caveats: One year post-transplant, T-cell counts and diversity were largely derived from T cells produced anew. The origin of alpha-beta T cells about two months after transplant was reportedly several hundred expanded graft clones.

A remark on this clonotype: Its antigen is undetermined. A much bigger clone sits one base away, suggesting this may be a read error.

It was with unique molecular identifiers that the TCRbeta library was prepared. TCRdb ran MiXCR on the PCR reads and lists one entry per CDR3 protein. The profile shows about 260,000 distinct CDR3 sequences, roughly 8% of them singletons. The source is a male patient younger than 18 who had a stem cell transplant for acute lymphoblastic leukemia, so the T cells may come from the graft donor. The input for sequencing was PBMCs, mostly from graft donor cells, taken 180 days after TCRalphabeta/CD19-depleted stem cell transplant.

The CDR3 DNA reads TGCAGTGCTAGAGATCCCAGGTTTTACACTGACGCTTTCTTT. Amino acid sequence: CSARDPRFYTDAFF. This chain connects TRBV20-1 to TRBJ1-1; no firm D call. The CDR3 is 14 residues long. Per germline, CDR1 DFQATT and CDR2 SNEGSKA (reference sequence).